This T cell receptor beta chain came from a study of blood T cell repertoires in COVID-19. Profiled with immunoSEQ multiplex PCR; TCRdb holds only in-frame clones, not every one. The sample yields about 97,000 clones, approximately 89% seen once. CDR1 is ENHRY, CDR2 SYGVKD, per germline. The CDR3 is made up of 15 amino acids. The V and J ends lost 10 bases and 1 base, in that order; junction bases with no gene match: 8. The clonotype originates from a woman younger than 45 with acute or convalescent COVID-19. The sample comprised peripheral blood. This sequence joins TRBV10-3 and TRBJ1-5; 9 bases fit TRBD1. The CDR3 loop is CASKQGARSNQPQHF. CDR3 in DNA: TGTGCCAGCAAACAGGGGGCGCGAAGCAATCAGCCCCAGCATTTT.